This entry lists 32 T cell receptor beta chains sequenced from one sample in a study of control samples from healthy donors and cancer patients. Clones were read by immunoSEQ multiplex PCR, and TCRdb kept only the in-frame ones, dropping some. The sample records over 100,000 clones, 88% being singletons. The sequenced material came from blood. These receptors all come from a man aged 35 to 55 in good health.

The chain employs TRBV7-3 and TRBJ1-6; D perhaps matches TRBD1 (6 bases). V lost 0 bases and J 10 bases, leaving 10 bases between the germline ends. CDR1 and CDR2 (germline): SGHTA, FQGTGA. CDR3 size: 14 residues. CDR3 sequence: CASSLTGARSPLHF. The CDR3 DNA follows: TGTGCCAGCAGCTTAACGGGGGCTAGGTCACCCCTCCACTTT.

The J gene is TRBJ2-2, the V gene TRBV7-9; D is ambiguous. This CDR3 spans 13 amino acids. Germline V gene sequence: CDR1 SEHNR, CDR2 FQNEAQ (reference sequence). Trimming took off 1 base at V and 4 bases at J, with 4 bases between the two ends. CDR3 sequence reads: CASSLEGTGELFF. The CDR3 DNA reads TGTGCCAGCAGCTTAGAAGGCACCGGGGAGCTGTTTTTT.

This rearrangement joins TRBV29-1 to TRBJ1-1; D may be TRBD1 (6 bases). Trimming removed 5 bases at V and 7 bases at J, with 20 bases between. From germline, CDR1 is SQVTM and CDR2 ANQGSEA. The CDR3 has 14 residues. CDR3 loop: CSVFWRGARNEAFF. In DNA form, the CDR3 reads TGCAGCGTTTTTTGGAGGGGGGCGCGTAATGAAGCTTTCTTT.

The CDR3 sequence is CATSARDTQYF. The DNA of the CDR3 is TGTGCCACCAGTGCGAGAGATACGCAGTATTTT. The chain has TRBV24-1 and TRBJ2-3; D remains ambiguous. The CDR3 is made up of 11 amino acids. Germline V CDR1 and CDR2: KGHDR, SFDVKD. Deletions cut 5 bases from V and 5 bases from J, with 4 bases between.

V and J are TRBV12-3 or TRBV12-4 and TRBJ1-5; D is unclear. The length of the CDR3 is 13 residues. Trimming left V 5 bases short and J 0 bases short, with 5 bases between. The CDR3 DNA follows: TGTGCCAGCAGTATCACTAGCAATCAGCCCCAGCATTTT. It is translated as CASSITSNQPQHF.

The chain joins TRBV7-3 to TRBJ1-1; 10 bases fit TRBD1. V shed 7 bases, J shed 0 bases, and the junction held 11 bases outside the gene matches. This CDR3 comprises 17 residues. CDR1 is SGHTA, CDR2 FQGTGA, per germline. Here the CDR3 DNA reads TGTGCCAGCAACACTAACCGGGACAGGGGCTTGAACACTGAAGCTTTCTTT. Protein product: CASNTNRDRGLNTEAFF.

The chain has TRBV19 and TRBJ1-5, with D hard to call. Germline-derived CDR1 and CDR2 are LNHDA and SQIVND (reference sequence). Trimming took 6 bases from V and 5 from J, leaving 14 bases between them. The CDR3 is made up of 14 amino acids. The CDR3 region is CASSFREADQPQHF. The CDR3 DNA is TGTGCCAGTAGCTTCCGGGAGGCGGATCAGCCCCAGCATTTT. Together with reference TRBV19 and TRBJ1-5, the CDR3 gives the full variable domain: DGGITQSPKYLFRKEGQNVTLSCEQNLNHDAMYWYRQDPGQGLRLIYYSQIVNDFQKGDIAEGYSVSREKKESFPLTVTSAQKNPTAFYLCASSFREADQPQHFGDGTRLSIL.

This rearrangement joins TRBV6-5 to TRBJ2-7, with 11 bases identical to TRBD1. CDR1 MNHEY and CDR2 SVGAGI come from the germline V gene. The CDR3 has 15 amino acids. Trimming at V came to 5 bases and at J to 1 base, leaving 4 bases not matched to a gene. The CDR3: CASSPGTGGSYEQYF. The CDR3 region has the DNA TGTGCCAGCAGTCCCGGGACAGGGGGTTCCTACGAGCAGTACTTC.

The chain uses TRBV7-9 and TRBJ2-7, with D uncertain. The CDR3 covers 12 residues. With 6 bases removed from V and 4 bases from J, the gap between germline ends came to 10 bases. Per germline, CDR1 SEHNR and CDR2 FQNEAQ (reference sequence). The CDR3: CASSFHHYEQYF. CDR3 in DNA: TGTGCCAGCAGTTTCCACCATTACGAGCAGTACTTC.

This chain uses TRBV19 with TRBJ1-5; the D is unclear. With 9 bases removed from V and 3 bases from J, the gap between germline ends came to 15 bases. Per the germline V gene, CDR1 is LNHDA and CDR2 is SQIVND (reference sequence). This CDR3 spans 14 amino acids. The CDR3 nucleotides are TGTGCCAGCACAAACGGACTGCCCAATCAGCCCCAGCATTTT. Amino acid sequence: CASTNGLPNQPQHF.

V and J are TRBV4-1 and TRBJ1-2, with 8 bases that match TRBD1. The trim removed 0 bases at V and 2 bases at J, leaving 8 bases unmatched. The CDR3 loop spans 17 amino acids. Germline V gene lookup returns CDR1 MGHRA and CDR2 YSYEKL. Here the CDR3 reads CASSQDYSGGYNYGYTF. In nucleotides, the CDR3 is TGCGCCAGCAGCCAAGATTATTCAGGGGGCTACAACTATGGCTACACCTTC.

The table lists this clone with a few counts. The chain combines TRBV19 with TRBJ2-1, with TRBD2 identical over 8 bases. The germline gives CDR1 LNHDA, CDR2 SQIVND (reference sequence). CDR3 length equals 14 residues. Trimming took 5 bases from V and 9 from J; bases not matched to a gene: 9. In DNA, the CDR3 is TGTGCCAGTAGTCAGGGGTTTAGCGGGATTGAGCAGTTCTTC. Protein sequence: CASSQGFSGIEQFF.

This sequence joins TRBV11-3 and TRBJ1-6, with D hard to call. The CDR3 loop spans 14 amino acids. Looked up from germline, CDR1 is SGHNT and CDR2 is YENEEA. Between the trimmed V and J ends, which lost 1 base and 5 bases, there was a span of 6 bases. The CDR3 nucleotides read TGTGCCAGCAGCTTAGGCAGAGATAATTCACCCCTCCACTTT. Amino acids: CASSLGRDNSPLHF.

The rearrangement joins TRBV29-1 to TRBJ1-1; 12 nucleotides line up with TRBD1. The CDR3 totals 13 residues. V shed 5 bases, J shed 7 bases, and the junction held 5 bases outside the gene matches. The germline V gene encodes CDR1 SQVTM and CDR2 ANQGSEA. CDR3 amino acids: CSVPGTGGSEAFF. CDR3 DNA sequence: TGCAGCGTTCCCGGGACAGGGGGCAGTGAAGCTTTCTTT.

The sample holds a few counts of this clone. This chain links TRBV13 with TRBJ1-1; perhaps TRBD1 as D (6 bases). Trimming cost V 7 bases and J 4 bases, with 19 bases left between them. Germline assignment: CDR1 PRHDT and CDR2 FYEKMQ (reference sequence). The CDR3 is 15 amino acids. The CDR3 region is CASTRAGARVTEAFF. CDR3 DNA sequence: TGTGCCAGCACTAGGGCGGGGGCTAGGGTCACTGAAGCTTTCTTT.

This chain joins TRBV20-1 and TRBJ2-1; D is uncertain. CDR1 is DFQATT, CDR2 SNEGSKA, per germline (reference sequence). The CDR3 loop spans 11 amino acids. V was pared by 4 bases and J by 13 bases, with 14 bases between. The CDR3 nucleotides read TGCAGTGCTATTAGTTCGACCATCCAGTTCTTC. Its protein is CSAISSTIQFF.

The chain has TRBV9 and TRBJ1-6; D remains ambiguous. Looked up from germline, CDR1 is SGDLS and CDR2 is YYNGEE. This CDR3 has 14 residues. V lost 1 base to trimming and J lost 7 bases, with 9 bases between them. The CDR3 nucleotides are TGTGCCAGCAGCGTAATGGGCGGAAATTCACCCCTCCACTTT. Its protein product is CASSVMGGNSPLHF.

This clone was found a few times. J is TRBJ1-1 and V is TRBV7-9; D is undetermined. The germline V gene encodes CDR1 SEHNR and CDR2 FQNEAQ (reference sequence). The CDR3 contains 16 residues. The V and J ends lost 1 base and 2 bases respectively, with 14 bases between them. The CDR3 sequence is CASSLGGRGPNTEAFF. As DNA, the CDR3 is TGTGCCAGCAGCTTAGGTGGTCGAGGACCTAACACTGAAGCTTTCTTT.

This rearrangement joins TRBV5-1 to TRBJ1-2; TRBD1 matches at 11 bases. In germline, CDR1 is SGHRS, CDR2 YFSETQ. V lost 0 bases to trimming and J lost 3 bases; unmatched junction nucleotides: 4. The CDR3 extends over 16 amino acids. This CDR3 reads CASSLEGQGAYYGYTF. The CDR3 coding sequence is TGCGCCAGCAGCTTGGAAGGACAGGGGGCGTACTATGGCTACACCTTC.

The chain recombines TRBV7-6 with TRBJ2-2, with unresolved D. Trimming shortened V by 6 bases and J by 7 bases, and 12 bases separated the two germline ends. There are 13 residues in the CDR3. Germline CDR1 SGHVS, CDR2 FNYEAQ. CDR3 in DNA: TGTGCCAGCAGATCCAGTGGGGTCGGGGAGCTGTTTTTT. Encoded protein: CASRSSGVGELFF.

The chain recombines TRBV5-1 with TRBJ2-1; perhaps TRBD1 as D (7 bases). Deletions cut 4 bases from V and 8 bases from J, with 16 bases between. From germline, CDR1 is SGHRS and CDR2 YFSETQ. CDR3 length equals 14 residues. CDR3 sequence reads: CASSRGTEMDEQFF. CDR3 DNA sequence: TGCGCCAGCAGCCGCGGGACAGAGATGGATGAGCAGTTCTTC.

The V call is TRBV20-1, the J call TRBJ2-4; tentative D call: TRBD2 (6 bases). V lost 3 bases and J lost 0, with 12 bases in between. Germline assignment: CDR1 DFQATT and CDR2 SNEGSKA (reference sequence). This CDR3 is 15 amino acids long. The CDR3 nucleotides read TGCAGTGCTAGTCCGGGGACTCTAGCCAAAAACATTCAGTACTTC. This gives the protein CSASPGTLAKNIQYF.

This clone has only a few counts. The chain links TRBV10-1 to TRBJ2-7; either TRBD1 or TRBD2 may supply D (5 bases each). This CDR3 is 15 amino acids long. CDR1 is WNHNN, CDR2 SYGVQD, per germline (reference sequence). The V gene lost 4 bases and the J gene lost 0 bases, with 13 bases spanning the gap. In DNA, the CDR3 is TGCGCCAGCAGTGCGGACGGGGCTAGCTCCTACGAGCAGTACTTC. Its protein product is CASSADGASSYEQYF.

The V gene is TRBV27, the J gene TRBJ2-2; D possibly corresponds to TRBD2 (6 bases). Germline loops: CDR1 MNHEY, CDR2 SMNVEV (reference sequence). The germline V and J ends were trimmed by 3 bases and 1 base, with 12 bases remaining between them. The CDR3 loop spans 16 amino acids. The CDR3 sequence: CASSLNGGRNTGELFF. DNA for the CDR3: TGTGCCAGCAGTTTGAATGGGGGGAGGAACACCGGGGAGCTGTTTTTT.

The CDR3 coding sequence is TGTGCCACCACAGGAGATAGCAATCAGCCCCAGCATTTT. As protein: CATTGDSNQPQHF. This rearrangement joins TRBV10-3 to TRBJ1-5, with D tentatively TRBD1 (5 bases). The CDR3 is 13 residues long. The V gene lost 10 bases and the J gene lost 0 bases, with 10 bases spanning the gap. In germline, CDR1 is ENHRY, CDR2 SYGVKD.

The CDR3, as DNA: TGTGCCAGCAGCTGGGGGCTCGGTAATGAAAAACTGTTTTTT. Translating it yields CASSWGLGNEKLFF. The chain couples TRBV5-8 to TRBJ1-4, with a tentative D call TRBD1 (6 bases). Trimming took off 3 bases at V and 4 bases at J, with 10 bases between the two ends. The CDR3 is made up of 14 amino acids. CDR1 and CDR2 from the germline V gene are SGHTS and YDEGEE.

The chain employs TRBV11-3 and TRBJ1-6; D is possibly TRBD1 (5 bases). The CDR3 covers 14 residues. V dropped 1 base and J dropped 9 bases, with 10 bases sitting between them. Germline CDR1 is SGHNT and CDR2 is YENEEA. The CDR3, as DNA: TGTGCCAGCAGCTTAGCCCCGGGACCTTCACCCCTCCACTTT. Its translation is CASSLAPGPSPLHF.

In DNA form, the CDR3 reads TGTGCCAGCAGCTTAACGACGGGCAGGTCCTACGAGCAGTACTTC. It specifies CASSLTTGRSYEQYF. The J gene is TRBJ2-7, the V gene TRBV7-8; D remains unclear. Per the germline V gene, CDR1 is SGHVS and CDR2 is FQNEAQ. V was trimmed by 2 bases and J by 1 base, leaving 12 bases between them. This CDR3 has 15 residues.

The chain uses TRBV24-1 and TRBJ2-3; TRBD2 aligns across 8 bases. The V gene end was trimmed by 5 bases and the J gene end by 2 bases; junction bases not matched to a gene: 5. The CDR3 has 15 residues. Germline CDR1 KGHDR, CDR2 SFDVKD. The CDR3 DNA follows: TGTGCCACCAGTGTAGCGGGGAGACTCACAGATACGCAGTATTTT. Translated, it gives CATSVAGRLTDTQYF.

This chain uses TRBV4-1 with TRBJ2-2; tentative D call: TRBD2 (5 bases). The V gene's germline CDR1 is MGHRA and CDR2 YSYEKL. The CDR3 is 16 amino acids. Trimming shortened V by 2 bases and J by 5 bases, and 15 bases separated the two germline ends. This chain's CDR3 is CASSQFPPPGTGELFF. The DNA for the CDR3 is TGCGCCAGCAGCCAATTTCCTCCCCCGGGGACCGGGGAGCTGTTTTTT.

Only one count was recorded for this clone. This rearrangement joins TRBV27 to TRBJ2-7; no reliable D call. Germline V gene data show CDR1 as MNHEY and CDR2 as SMNVEV (reference sequence). The CDR3 spans 12 residues. V was clipped by 3 bases and J by 6 bases, with 9 bases between them. Here the CDR3 DNA reads TGTGCCAGCAGTTTCGGACGAACCGAGCAGTACTTC. It specifies CASSFGRTEQYF.

V gene TRBV6-1 combines with J gene TRBJ1-5, with D tentatively TRBD1 (6 bases). The ends were cut back, 4 bases at V and 3 bases at J, with 19 bases in the middle. The CDR3 extends over 17 amino acids. The germline V gene has CDR1 MNHNS and CDR2 SASEGT. The CDR3: CASSGRDTNIANQPQHF. CDR3 sequence (DNA): TGTGCCAGCAGTGGCCGGGACACCAATATAGCCAATCAGCCCCAGCATTTT.